This note documents a single T cell receptor (beta chain) sequence. The antigen remains unidentified. Germline CDR1 is GTSNPN and CDR2 is SVGIG (reference sequence). The CDR3 loop spans 14 amino acids. V shed 2 bases and J 3 bases; nucleotides not matched to a gene: 4. The entry originates in a study of shared clonotypes between healthy human individuals. Study-level findings and limits: The sharing of about 5% of naive CD4 clonotypes was seen across a handful of donors. Memory subsets generally showed lower estimated richness than naive subsets. Generation of non-shared clonotypes was less probable than generation of clonotypes shared by all four donors.

Authors' analysis steps: Filtering differed for immunoSEQ, which gave only junction sequences without quality scores. Profiled with immunoSEQ multiplex PCR; TCRdb holds only in-frame clones, not every one. For V, J and clone size, that table is used; D and trimming come from the DNA. The sample contains roughly 640,000 clones, 74% of which appear only once. The TCR sequence derives from a woman aged 25 to 45 in good health. J is TRBJ2-1 and V is TRBV30; 7 nucleotides align to TRBD2. The specimen was memory CD4+ T cells sorted from blood. The subset denotes: CD45RA-negative fraction. CDR3 sequence: CAWSSASGYNEQFF. As DNA, the CDR3 is TGTGCCTGGAGTTCAGCTAGCGGCTACAATGAGCAGTTCTTC.